The 19 T cell receptor beta chains reported below all come from one sample, sequenced in a study of spatial heterogeneity in lung cancer. Time point reported: sample taken at primary tumor resection. Researchers sequenced whole RNA taken from tumor, nontumor lung or frozen PBMC without sorting. TCRdb re-derived calls from the 5' RACE reads in MiXCR, one entry per CDR3 protein. Of tens of thousands of distinct CDR3 sequences listed, 8.4% are singletons. Sequencing used PBMCs, obtained at surgery. These receptor sequences come from a female donor with early-stage non-small cell lung cancer.

This clonotype was picked up many times. V and J are TRBV7-2 and TRBJ1-2; 8 bases map to TRBD1. In germline, CDR1 is SGHTA, CDR2 FQGNSA. The CDR3 spans 14 residues. Trimming cost V 5 bases and J 4 bases; bases outside gene matches: 6. The DNA for the CDR3 is TGTGCCAGCAGCCCAGACAGGGGCCCCTATGGCTACACCTTC. Protein product: CASSPDRGPYGYTF.

This clonotype showed up many times. The chain has TRBV15 and TRBJ2-3; D is unresolved. This CDR3 is built from 13 residues. The germline V and J ends were trimmed by 0 bases and 6 bases, with 7 bases remaining between them. The germline gives CDR1 LNHNV, CDR2 YYDKDF (reference sequence). The CDR3 loop reads CATSRDQVDTQYF. The DNA of the CDR3 is TGTGCCACCAGCAGAGATCAGGTGGATACGCAGTATTTT. Full variable domain (rest looked up from reference TRBV15 and TRBJ2-3): DAMVIQNPRYQVTQFGKPVTLSCSQTLNHNVMYWYQQKSSQAPKLLFHYYDKDFNNEADTPDNFQSRRPNTSFCFLDIRSPGLGDTAMYLCATSRDQVDTQYFGPGTRLTVL.

In this sample, this clonotype turned up many times. The CDR3 nucleotides are TGTGCCAGCAGTTACTCGATTAAGGGCCGCGAGGGCTACACCTTC. It specifies CASSYSIKGREGYTF. This sequence joins TRBV6-2 or TRBV6-3 and TRBJ1-2; no definite D call. The V gene lost 0 bases and the J gene lost 8 bases, with 16 bases spanning the gap. Germline V lookup: CDR1 MNHEY, CDR2 SVGEGT. The CDR3 spans 15 residues.

The chain uses TRBV19 and TRBJ1-1; D is ambiguous. Trimming removed 4 bases from V and 1 base from J, with 10 bases in between. The CDR3 is 14 residues long. CDR1 and CDR2 from the germline V gene are LNHDA and SQIVND (reference sequence). The CDR3 DNA is TGTGCCAGTAGTACTGTATCTGGGAACACTGAAGCTTTCTTT. It encodes CASSTVSGNTEAFF. The whole variable domain, filled in from reference TRBV19 and TRBJ1-1, reads DGGITQSPKYLFRKEGQNVTLSCEQNLNHDAMYWYRQDPGQGLRLIYYSQIVNDFQKGDIAEGYSVSREKKESFPLTVTSAQKNPTAFYLCASSTVSGNTEAFFGQGTRLTVV.

This clonotype was seen ten or more times. The CDR3: CASSLGGEYGYTF. Written as DNA, the CDR3 is TGCGCCAGCAGCTTGGGAGGGGAGTATGGCTACACCTTC. J is TRBJ1-2 and V is TRBV5-1; TRBD1 might be the D (5 bases). Germline values: CDR1 SGHRS, CDR2 YFSETQ. V lost 0 bases and J lost 5, with 8 bases in between. CDR3 length: 13 residues. Variable domain in full (rest from reference TRBV5-1 and TRBJ1-2): KAGVTQTPRYLIKTRGQQVTLSCSPISGHRSVSWYQQTPGQGLQFLFEYFSETQRNKGNFPGRFSGRQFSNSRSEMNVSTLELGDSALYLCASSLGGEYGYTFGSGTRLTVV.

This clonotype has a handful of counts. V usage is TRBV7-9 and J usage is TRBJ1-1; 7 bases are shared with TRBD1. This CDR3 has 15 amino acids. Trimming removed 1 base from V and 5 bases from J; junction bases left unmatched: 7. Germline V gives CDR1 SEHNR, CDR2 FQNEAQ (reference sequence). The CDR3, as DNA: TGTGCCAGCAGCTTAGAAACGACAGGGAAGACTGAAGCTTTCTTT. The encoded protein is CASSLETTGKTEAFF. The variable domain in full, with the rest retrieved from reference TRBV7-9 and TRBJ1-1, is DTGVSQNPRHKITKRGQNVTFRCDPISEHNRLYWYRQTLGQGPEFLTYFQNEAQLEKSRLLSDRFSAERPKGSFSTLEIQRTEQGDSAMYLCASSLETTGKTEAFFGQGTRLTVV.

This clonotype was recorded at least ten times. The chain has TRBV20-1 and TRBJ2-1, with 10 bases lining up with TRBD2. The CDR3 sequence is 16 residues long. V lost 6 bases and J lost 5; bases outside the gene matches: 13. CDR1 and CDR2 (germline): DFQATT, SNEGSKA (reference sequence). DNA for the CDR3: TGCAGTGCCGGACCGCAGCTAGCGGGAGTTAACAATGAGCAGTTCTTC. Amino acids: CSAGPQLAGVNNEQFF.

This chain joins TRBV7-2 and TRBJ1-2; TRBD1 matches 8 bases. Per the germline V gene, CDR1 is SGHTA and CDR2 is FQGNSA. The V gene end was trimmed by 2 bases and the J gene end by 6 bases; junction bases not matched to a gene: 14. The CDR3 is made up of 17 amino acids. The CDR3 region is CASSLSSGRGLHNGYTF. The CDR3 DNA follows: TGTGCCAGCAGCTTAAGTTCAGGCAGGGGGCTTCACAATGGCTACACCTTC.

This clonotype was counted many times. The chain combines TRBV9 with TRBJ2-5, with 8 nucleotides matching TRBD2. V gave up 0 bases and J gave up 4 bases; unmatched junction bases: 5. The V gene's germline CDR1 is SGDLS and CDR2 YYNGEE. This CDR3 region has 15 residues. The CDR3 protein is CASSVANSGTETQYF. The CDR3 DNA sequence: TGTGCCAGCAGCGTAGCGAATAGCGGGACAGAGACCCAGTACTTC.

Ten or more counts support this clonotype. The rearrangement joins TRBV3-1 to TRBJ2-1; 12 nucleotides line up with TRBD2. This CDR3 is 18 amino acids long. V shed 3 bases and J 3 bases; nucleotides not matched to a gene: 9. The V gene's germline CDR1 is LGHDT and CDR2 YNNKEL (reference sequence). CDR3 in DNA: TGTGCCAGCAGCCATGAAGGGGGACTAGCGGGCCTCTACAATGAGCAGTTCTTC. Protein: CASSHEGGLAGLYNEQFF.

The chain combines TRBV5-1 with TRBJ1-1; perhaps TRBD1 as D (6 bases). Germline CDR1 reads SGHRS; CDR2 reads YFSETQ. The CDR3 has 13 residues. V lost 4 bases to trimming and J lost 2 bases, with 9 bases between them. DNA of the CDR3: TGCGCCAGCAGCCTGGGGGCAAACACTGAAGCTTTCTTT. It translates to CASSLGANTEAFF.

This clonotype was seen repeatedly, ten times or more. CDR3 residues: CASSPPTRFGYGYTF. CDR3 coding DNA: TGTGCCAGCAGCCCCCCGACACGATTCGGGTATGGCTACACCTTC. J is TRBJ1-2 and V is TRBV3-1; no definite D call. CDR3 length equals 15 residues. The germline V and J ends were trimmed by 4 bases and 5 bases, with 17 bases remaining between them. Germline assignment: CDR1 LGHDT and CDR2 YNNKEL (reference sequence).

This clonotype was observed many times. V and J are TRBV4-3 and TRBJ2-2, with D perhaps being TRBD1 or TRBD2 (6 bases each). The germline V and J ends were trimmed by 3 bases and 10 bases, with 15 bases remaining between them. The length of the CDR3 is 14 residues. CDR1 LGHNA and CDR2 YSLEER come from the germline V gene. The CDR3 spells CASSQDRGPEELFF. CDR3 coding DNA: TGCGCCAGCAGCCAGGACCGGGGGCCAGAGGAGCTGTTTTTT.

The V and J genes are TRBV28 and TRBJ1-1; D may be TRBD1 (5 bases). The germline CDR1 and CDR2 sequences are MDHEN and SYDVKM. The CDR3 is 17 amino acids. V was clipped by 3 bases and J by 0 bases, with 17 bases between them. The CDR3 protein is CASSFSVWGNMNTEAFF. CDR3 in DNA: TGTGCCAGCAGTTTTTCCGTGTGGGGGAACATGAACACTGAAGCTTTCTTT.

This clonotype was counted ten times or more. V gene TRBV7-2 combines with J gene TRBJ2-5; D call uncertain. Germline CDR1 and CDR2: SGHTA and FQGNSA. The CDR3 spans 15 residues. The V end lost 2 bases, the J end lost 0 bases, and 10 bases lay between the germline ends. In DNA form, the CDR3 reads TGTGCCAGCAGCTTACGTCGCGTATACCAAGAGACCCAGTACTTC. This gives the protein CASSLRRVYQETQYF.

The chain employs TRBV5-1 and TRBJ2-5, with TRBD2 matching 9 bases. This CDR3 has 15 amino acids. Germline V lookup: CDR1 SGHRS, CDR2 YFSETQ. V dropped 6 bases and J dropped 4; count of bases not matched to a gene: 10. CDR3 amino acids: CASKASGIERETQYF. CDR3 coding DNA: TGCGCCAGCAAGGCTAGCGGGATTGAAAGAGAGACCCAGTACTTC.

This clonotype was counted many times. The V and J genes are TRBV7-6 and TRBJ1-6; 7 nucleotides match TRBD1. The junction had 11 bases not matched to a gene; V was cut back by 5 bases and J by 10 bases. CDR1 SGHVS and CDR2 FNYEAQ come from the germline V gene. The CDR3 has 15 residues. This chain's CDR3 is CASSIGDSLGSPLHF. Here the CDR3 DNA reads TGTGCCAGCAGCATTGGGGACAGTCTCGGCTCACCCCTCCACTTT.

The table lists this clonotype with a few counts. CDR3 sequence: CASRNPRDSSYNEQFF. The CDR3 DNA follows: TGTGCCAGTCGCAACCCCCGGGACAGCTCCTACAATGAGCAGTTCTTC. This chain connects TRBV19 to TRBJ2-1; 7 bases align to TRBD1. The CDR3 runs 16 residues. Germline V CDR1 and CDR2: LNHDA, SQIVND (reference sequence). Unmatched junction bases numbered 10, after V lost 8 bases and J lost 0 bases.

This clonotype was seen repeatedly, ten times or more. This chain links TRBV11-2 with TRBJ2-1; no firm D call. CDR3 size: 16 residues. Germline CDR1 reads SGHAT; CDR2 reads FQNNGV. Trimming removed 1 base from V and 2 bases from J, with 12 bases in between. CDR3 in amino acids: CASSLVFVRTYNEQFF. CDR3 nucleotides: TGTGCCAGCAGCTTAGTGTTCGTGAGAACCTACAATGAGCAGTTCTTC.